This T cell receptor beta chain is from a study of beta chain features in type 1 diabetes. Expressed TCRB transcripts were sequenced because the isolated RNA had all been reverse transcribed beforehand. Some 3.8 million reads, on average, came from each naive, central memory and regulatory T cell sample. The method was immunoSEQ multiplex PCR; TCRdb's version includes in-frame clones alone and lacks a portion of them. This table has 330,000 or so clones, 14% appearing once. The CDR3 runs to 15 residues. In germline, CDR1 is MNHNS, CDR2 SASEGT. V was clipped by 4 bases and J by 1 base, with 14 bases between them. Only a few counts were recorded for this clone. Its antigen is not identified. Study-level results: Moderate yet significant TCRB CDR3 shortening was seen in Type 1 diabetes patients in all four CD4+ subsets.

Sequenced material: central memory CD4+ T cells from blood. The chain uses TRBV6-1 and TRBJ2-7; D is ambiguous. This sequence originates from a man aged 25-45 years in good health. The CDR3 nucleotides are TGTGCCAGCAGTGTTGGGAATTTCCCTTCCTACGAGCAGTACTTC. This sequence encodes CASSVGNFPSYEQYF.